The 24 T cell receptor beta chains below all came from one sample that was sequenced in a study of cytomegalovirus exposure and HLA in healthy donors. In the PCR, 60 Vbeta and 13 Jbeta primers were used. Here immunoSEQ multiplex PCR was the method, and the copy in TCRdb shows in-frame clones only, minus some. The data hold about 190,000 clones, with almost 80% observed a single time. Sequenced sample: PBMCs. The receptor source for this set is a woman aged 18 to 35 in good health and CMV-seronegative.

This clone came up once. The chain is built from TRBV5-1 and TRBJ2-2, with D uncertain. Germline values: CDR1 SGHRS, CDR2 YFSETQ. Trimming took off 4 bases at V and 6 bases at J, with 10 bases between the two ends. The CDR3 runs to 13 residues. Here the CDR3 reads CASSDPGPGELFF. The CDR3 bases are TGCGCCAGCAGCGATCCGGGTCCCGGGGAGCTGTTTTTT. Supplemented by reference TRBV5-1 and TRBJ2-2, the full variable domain reads KAGVTQTPRYLIKTRGQQVTLSCSPISGHRSVSWYQQTPGQGLQFLFEYFSETQRNKGNFPGRFSGRQFSNSRSEMNVSTLELGDSALYLCASSDPGPGELFFGEGSRLTVL.

This clone has just a few counts. CDR3 coding DNA: TGCAGTGCCCCCTGGGACAGGGGCTACACCTTC. It yields the protein CSAPWDRGYTF. The chain combines TRBV20-1 with TRBJ1-2; TRBD1 agrees at 8 bases. The germline CDR1 and CDR2 sequences are DFQATT and SNEGSKA (reference sequence). The CDR3 totals 11 residues. J lost 8 bases, V lost 6 bases, and 5 bases had no gene match.

The chain has TRBV30 and TRBJ1-3; D not certain. Germline V CDR1 and CDR2: GTSNPN, SVGIG (reference sequence). The CDR3 has 12 amino acids. Trimming pared 5 bases from V and 0 bases from J, leaving 5 bases between. The CDR3 is CAWGSSGNTIYF. CDR3 DNA sequence: TGTGCCTGGGGCAGCTCTGGAAACACCATATATTTT. Based on the CDR3 plus reference TRBV30 and TRBJ1-3, the full variable domain is SQTIHQWPATLVQPVGSPLSLECTVEGTSNPNLYWYRQAAGRGLQLLFYSVGIGQISSEVPQNLSASRPQDRQFILSSKKLLLSDSGFYLCAWGSSGNTIYFGEGSWLTVV.

V and J are TRBV5-4 and TRBJ2-2; tentatively, D is TRBD2 (5 bases). The CDR3 spans 15 residues. Germline V lookup: CDR1 SGHNT, CDR2 YYREEE (reference sequence). V lost 2 bases to trimming and J lost 3 bases, with 11 bases between them. The CDR3 nucleotides are TGTGCCAGCAGCTTCTGGGCCGGGGACACCGGGGAGCTGTTTTTT. Translating it yields CASSFWAGDTGELFF.

This clone occurred a few times. This chain connects TRBV4-1 to TRBJ1-6, with a weak D call TRBD1 (6 bases). The V gene lost 0 bases and the J gene lost 14 bases, with 23 bases spanning the gap. The CDR3 length is 17 residues. In germline, CDR1 is MGHRA, CDR2 YSYEKL. The CDR3 DNA reads TGCGCCAGCAGCCAAGATGAGAACAGGGTGGTCAAAGGGGCCCTCCACTTT. This sequence encodes CASSQDENRVVKGALHF.

The chain recombines TRBV13 with TRBJ2-7; D gene unclear. With 2 bases removed from V and 2 bases from J, the gap between germline ends came to 10 bases. This CDR3 region has 14 residues. CDR1 and CDR2 from the germline V gene are PRHDT and FYEKMQ (reference sequence). CDR3 region: CASSLLSPPYEQYF. CDR3 nucleotide sequence: TGTGCCAGCAGCTTATTGTCTCCCCCCTACGAGCAGTACTTC. Full variable domain (outside the CDR3, taken from reference TRBV13 and TRBJ2-7): AAGVIQSPRHLIKEKRETATLKCYPIPRHDTVYWYQQGPGQDPQFLISFYEKMQSDKGSIPDRFSAQQFSDYHSELNMSSLELGDSALYFCASSLLSPPYEQYFGPGTRLTVT.

The V call is TRBV6-6, the J call TRBJ1-2; perhaps TRBD1 as D (6 bases). From germline, CDR1 is MNHNY and CDR2 SVGAGI (reference sequence). The CDR3 spans 13 residues. The V end was cut by 5 bases, the J end by 7 bases, with 14 bases between. The CDR3 DNA reads as TGTGCCAGCAGTAAGGCAGGGGAGTCTGGCTACACCTTC. Its translation is CASSKAGESGYTF.

The CDR3 bases are TGTGCCAGTAGTACTGTGGCAGTAAACGCGGGAACTGGAAACACCATATATTTT. This translates into CASSTVAVNAGTGNTIYF. V usage is TRBV19 and J usage is TRBJ1-3; D not resolved. Germline values: CDR1 LNHDA, CDR2 SQIVND (reference sequence). Trimming took 4 bases from V and 2 from J, leaving 21 bases between them. The CDR3 is made up of 18 amino acids.

The rearrangement uses TRBV7-9 and TRBJ2-3; 7 positions agree with TRBD2. The CDR3 runs to 18 residues. Germline loops: CDR1 SEHNR, CDR2 FQNEAQ (reference sequence). J lost 7 bases, V lost 1 base, and 17 bases had no gene match. CDR3 residues: CASSLVSGTSSGSNTQYF. The CDR3 DNA follows: TGTGCCAGCAGCTTAGTTTCGGGAACCTCTAGCGGCTCAAATACGCAGTATTTT.

This clone was picked up a small number of times. The chain recombines TRBV6-5 with TRBJ2-7; 8 bases agree with TRBD1. CDR3 size: 15 residues. J lost 3 bases, V lost 2 bases, and 6 bases had no gene match. Germline V gene sequence: CDR1 MNHEY, CDR2 SVGAGI. The CDR3 region is CASSYGQDRDYEQYF. The DNA of the CDR3 is TGTGCCAGCAGTTACGGGCAGGACAGGGACTACGAGCAGTACTTC.

The CDR3 here is CASSQQQGTKNIQYF. The CDR3 nucleotides read TGCGCCAGCAGCCAGCAACAGGGGACCAAAAACATTCAGTACTTC. The gene calls are TRBV4-1 and TRBJ2-4, with TRBD1 matching 7 bases. Germline loops: CDR1 MGHRA, CDR2 YSYEKL. V lost 3 bases and J lost 2; bases outside the gene matches: 4. CDR3 length: 15 residues.

The chain employs TRBV6-9 and TRBJ1-6, with no clear D. CDR1 and CDR2 from the germline V gene are MNHGY and SVAAGI. The CDR3 length is 14 residues. Trimming cost V 5 bases and J 11 bases, with 16 bases left between them. CDR3 in amino acids: CASSPPAGIPPLHF. The CDR3 nucleotides are TGTGCCAGCAGTCCCCCGGCGGGGATCCCACCCCTCCACTTT.

CDR3 nucleotide sequence: TGTGCCAGCTCACCCTTTAGCGGGAGCACAGATACGCAGTATTTT. Protein: CASSPFSGSTDTQYF. The chain uses TRBV18 and TRBJ2-3, with TRBD2 identical over 7 bases. This CDR3 is 15 amino acids long. CDR1 is KGHSH, CDR2 LQKENI, per germline. Trimming took 3 bases from V and 0 from J; bases not matched to a gene: 3.

The chain uses TRBV13 and TRBJ1-3, with D possibly TRBD1 on 6 matching bases. CDR3 length: 15 amino acids. The V and J ends lost 3 bases and 2 bases respectively, with 11 bases between them. Germline V lookup: CDR1 PRHDT, CDR2 FYEKMQ (reference sequence). The CDR3: CASSFAQGAGNTIYF. The CDR3 DNA sequence: TGTGCCAGCAGCTTCGCACAGGGAGCTGGAAACACCATATATTTT.

J is TRBJ1-5 and V is TRBV10-3; D is perhaps TRBD1 (6 bases). CDR3 size: 15 residues. V gave up 0 bases and J gave up 6 bases, with 12 bases separating them. Germline CDR1 is ENHRY and CDR2 is SYGVKD. CDR3 protein: CAISESGAGGQPQHF. DNA for the CDR3: TGTGCCATCAGTGAGTCGGGGGCTGGTGGTCAGCCCCAGCATTTT.

The rearrangement joins TRBV19 to TRBJ2-3, with 10 bases matching TRBD2. CDR1 is LNHDA and CDR2 is SQIVND in the germline V gene (reference sequence). This CDR3 spans 18 amino acids. J lost 2 bases, V lost 5 bases, and 13 bases had no gene match. CDR3 loop: CASSATVVAGGNTDTQYF. CDR3 nucleotides: TGTGCCAGTAGTGCCACCGTGGTAGCGGGGGGAAACACAGATACGCAGTATTTT.

CDR3: CASSQALAGPTLGNEQFF. The CDR3 DNA follows: TGCGCCAGCAGCCAAGCCCTAGCGGGGCCCACGTTGGGCAATGAGCAGTTCTTC. The rearrangement uses TRBV4-1 and TRBJ2-1, with 9 bases fitting TRBD2. The CDR3 totals 18 residues. V dropped 1 base and J dropped 6; count of bases not matched to a gene: 13. Looked up from germline, CDR1 is MGHRA and CDR2 is YSYEKL.

The J gene is TRBJ2-7, the V gene TRBV19, with D possibly TRBD2 on 6 matching bases. CDR3 length: 14 residues. Germline V gives CDR1 LNHDA, CDR2 SQIVND (reference sequence). V was trimmed by 3 bases and J by 4 bases, leaving 13 bases between them. The CDR3 loop is CASSIGSGLYEQYF. CDR3 nucleotide sequence: TGTGCCAGTAGTATTGGTAGCGGACTGTACGAGCAGTACTTC.

The rearrangement joins TRBV2 to TRBJ2-3; the match to TRBD2 covers 13 bases. With 5 bases clipped from V and 4 bases from J, the junction kept 6 bases outside the gene matches. In germline, CDR1 is SNHLY, CDR2 FYNNEI. The CDR3 runs 16 residues. The CDR3 nucleotides are TGTGCCAGCAGTCCCTGGACTAGCGGGAGCGCAGATACGCAGTATTTT. Its protein product is CASSPWTSGSADTQYF.

This chain links TRBV5-1 with TRBJ2-1, with D possibly TRBD1 on 6 matching bases. CDR3 size: 16 residues. V lost 2 bases and J 9 bases, leaving 21 bases between the germline ends. The germline V gene encodes CDR1 SGHRS and CDR2 YFSETQ. The CDR3 loop reads CASSLQASLRGGEQFF. In nucleotides, the CDR3 is TGCGCCAGCAGCTTACAGGCCTCTCTCCGAGGGGGTGAGCAGTTCTTC. The variable domain in full, completed from reference TRBV5-1 and TRBJ2-1, reads KAGVTQTPRYLIKTRGQQVTLSCSPISGHRSVSWYQQTPGQGLQFLFEYFSETQRNKGNFPGRFSGRQFSNSRSEMNVSTLELGDSALYLCASSLQASLRGGEQFFGPGTRLTVL.

This clone showed up just once. V gene TRBV5-1 combines with J gene TRBJ1-3; perhaps TRBD1 as D (5 bases). The CDR3 consists of 17 residues. Trimming took 4 bases from V and 0 from J, leaving 17 bases between them. Per the germline V gene, CDR1 is SGHRS and CDR2 is YFSETQ. The CDR3 sequence: CASSPDGGTPSGNTIYF. CDR3 sequence (DNA): TGCGCCAGCAGCCCGGATGGGGGGACCCCCTCTGGAAACACCATATATTTT. Full variable domain (remainder filled in from reference TRBV5-1 and TRBJ1-3): KAGVTQTPRYLIKTRGQQVTLSCSPISGHRSVSWYQQTPGQGLQFLFEYFSETQRNKGNFPGRFSGRQFSNSRSEMNVSTLELGDSALYLCASSPDGGTPSGNTIYFGEGSWLTVV.

This sequence joins TRBV10-3 and TRBJ1-2; TRBD1 matches at 8 bases. V dropped 5 bases and J dropped 6; count of bases not matched to a gene: 5. Germline CDR1 is ENHRY and CDR2 is SYGVKD. CDR3 size: 13 residues. CDR3 in amino acids: CAISWDRTDGYTF. CDR3 DNA sequence: TGTGCCATCAGTTGGGACAGGACAGATGGCTACACCTTC.

The chain links TRBV28 to TRBJ2-5; D possibly corresponds to TRBD1 (5 bases). V lost 2 bases, J lost 5 bases, and 12 bases lay in between. The CDR3 spans 14 residues. Germline V gene data show CDR1 as MDHEN and CDR2 as SYDVKM. Written as DNA, the CDR3 is TGTGCCAGCAGTTTAGAGACAGAACGGGAGACCCAGTACTTC. Amino acid sequence: CASSLETERETQYF.

The chain has TRBV19 and TRBJ1-6, with D perhaps TRBD1 (5 bases). V was trimmed by 4 bases and J by 7 bases, leaving 14 bases between them. This CDR3 comprises 15 residues. The germline V gene has CDR1 LNHDA and CDR2 SQIVND (reference sequence). The CDR3 DNA follows: TGTGCCAGTAGTACTTCCAGGGAGGGGAATTCACCCCTCCACTTT. Translating gives CASSTSREGNSPLHF. Supplemented by reference TRBV19 and TRBJ1-6, the full variable domain reads DGGITQSPKYLFRKEGQNVTLSCEQNLNHDAMYWYRQDPGQGLRLIYYSQIVNDFQKGDIAEGYSVSREKKESFPLTVTSAQKNPTAFYLCASSTSREGNSPLHFGNGTRLTVT.